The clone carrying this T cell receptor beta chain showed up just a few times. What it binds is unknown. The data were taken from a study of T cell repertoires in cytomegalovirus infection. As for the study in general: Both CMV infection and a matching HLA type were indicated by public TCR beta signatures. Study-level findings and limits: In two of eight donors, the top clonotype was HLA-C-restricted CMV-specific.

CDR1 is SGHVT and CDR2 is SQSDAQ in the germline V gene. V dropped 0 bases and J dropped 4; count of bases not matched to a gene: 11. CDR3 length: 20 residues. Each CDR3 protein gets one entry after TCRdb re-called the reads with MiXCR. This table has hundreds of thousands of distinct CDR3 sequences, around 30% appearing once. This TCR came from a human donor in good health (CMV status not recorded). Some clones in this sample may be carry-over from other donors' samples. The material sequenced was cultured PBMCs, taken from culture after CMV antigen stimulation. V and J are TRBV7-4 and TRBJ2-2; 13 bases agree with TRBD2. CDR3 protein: CASSLALLAGGPKSTGELFF. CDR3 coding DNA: TGTGCCAGCAGCTTAGCCCTACTAGCGGGAGGGCCGAAGAGCACCGGGGAGCTGTTTTTT.